The following is a T cell receptor (beta chain) sequence with its context. No antigen is known for it. This sample is part of a study of T-cell memory formation after mild COVID-19. The study, taken as a whole, reports: The study found contracting CD4+ clones mainly in CM and EM and contracting CD8+ clones in EMRA. Some SARS-CoV-2-responding clones were already detected in memory before infection.

Deletions cut 6 bases from V and 5 bases from J, with 13 bases between. CDR1 and CDR2 from the germline V gene are MNHEY and SVGEGT. The CDR3 runs to 14 residues. A 5'RACE reaction primed in the constant segment made cDNA libraries of TCR alpha and TCR beta, and these carried sample barcodes and UMIs. Using its own MiXCR run on the 5' RACE reads, TCRdb lists one record per CDR3 protein. Of fewer than 350,000 distinct CDR3 sequences listed, roughly 18% are singletons. The rearrangement links TRBV6-2 or TRBV6-3 to TRBJ2-2, with a tentative D call TRBD1 (6 bases). The receptor was isolated from a man between 18 and 29 years old who had mild COVID-19 (a few samples of this study predate the infection). Cell type and time point are not known. The sample taken for sequencing was PBMCs or a T cell subset sorted from them (not recorded which). CDR3 bases: TGTGCCAGCAGGCCCACAGGGCTGACCGGGGAGCTGTTTTTT. Protein: CASRPTGLTGELFF.